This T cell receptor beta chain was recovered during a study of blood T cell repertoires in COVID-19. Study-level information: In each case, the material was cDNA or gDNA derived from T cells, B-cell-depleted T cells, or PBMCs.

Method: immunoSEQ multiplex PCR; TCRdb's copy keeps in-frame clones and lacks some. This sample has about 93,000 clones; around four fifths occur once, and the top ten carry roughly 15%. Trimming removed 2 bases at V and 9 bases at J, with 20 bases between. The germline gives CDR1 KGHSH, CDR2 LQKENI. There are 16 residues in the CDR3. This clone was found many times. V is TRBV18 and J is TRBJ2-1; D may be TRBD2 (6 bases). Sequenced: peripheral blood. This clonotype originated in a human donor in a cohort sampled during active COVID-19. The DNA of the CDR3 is TGTGCCAGCTCACCAGCAAACGGGAGAGGGGCCCGTGAGCAGTTCTTC. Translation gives CASSPANGRGAREQFF.